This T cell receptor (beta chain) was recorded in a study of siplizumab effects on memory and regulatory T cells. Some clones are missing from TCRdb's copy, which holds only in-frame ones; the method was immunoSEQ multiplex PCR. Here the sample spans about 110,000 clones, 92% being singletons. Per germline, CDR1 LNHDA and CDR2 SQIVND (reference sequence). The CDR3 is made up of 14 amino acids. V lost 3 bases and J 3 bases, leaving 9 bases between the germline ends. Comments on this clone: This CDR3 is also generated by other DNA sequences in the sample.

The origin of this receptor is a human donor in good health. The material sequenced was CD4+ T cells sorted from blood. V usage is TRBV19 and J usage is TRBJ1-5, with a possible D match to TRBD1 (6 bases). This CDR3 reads CASSIAGVNQPQHF. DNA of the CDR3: TGTGCCAGTAGTATTGCAGGGGTCAATCAGCCCCAGCATTTT.